The clone carrying this T cell receptor (beta chain) was seen a few times. These data come from a study of response to subunit inactivated influenza vaccine. Germline lookup yields CDR1 KGHSH and CDR2 LQKENI. This CDR3 contains 14 residues. The ends lost 3 bases at V and 5 bases at J; junction bases unmatched: 5. TCRdb reprocessed the RT-PCR reads via MiXCR and lists one record per CDR3 protein. The sample yields a few hundred thousand distinct CDR3 sequences, roughly 12% seen once. These data were also filed under a second study, of T cells expressing NK-cell markers. That source notes: Making the TCR beta cDNA relied on 5'RACE template switching with UMIs. With respect to HCMV, seven of the eight sequenced donors were seropositive, and one was seronegative. Several experiments confined sorting to alpha-beta TCR T cells with an anti-gamma-delta TCR antibody. These clonotypes, the leaders elsewhere, also led the CD3+CD56-NKG2C+ fraction in a few donors.

This receptor was obtained from a man aged 45-65 years who received an inactivated influenza vaccine. The source material was PBMCs from blood, sampled on the day of vaccination. V is TRBV18 and J is TRBJ1-1, with 8 positions matching TRBD1. CDR3 in amino acids: CASSPGTGDTEAFF. The CDR3 coding sequence is TGTGCCAGCTCACCCGGGACAGGCGATACTGAAGCTTTCTTT. Looking up the rest from reference TRBV18 and TRBJ1-1 gives the full variable domain: NAGVMQNPRHLVRRRGQEARLRCSPMKGHSHVYWYRQLPEEGLKFMVYLQKENIIDESGMPKERFSAEFPKEGPSILRIQQVVRGDSAAYFCASSPGTGDTEAFFGQGTRLTVV.